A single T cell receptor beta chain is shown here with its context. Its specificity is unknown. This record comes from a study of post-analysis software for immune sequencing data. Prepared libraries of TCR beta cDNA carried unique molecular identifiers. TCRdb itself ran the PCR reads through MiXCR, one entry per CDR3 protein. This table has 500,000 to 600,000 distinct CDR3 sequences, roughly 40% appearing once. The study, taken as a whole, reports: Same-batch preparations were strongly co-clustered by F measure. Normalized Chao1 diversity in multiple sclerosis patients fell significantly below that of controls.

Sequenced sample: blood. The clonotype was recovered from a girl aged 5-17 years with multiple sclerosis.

This CDR3 is CSVLGLRMDTEAFF. In DNA, the CDR3 is TGCAGCGTCCTGGGACTGCGGATGGACACTGAAGCTTTCTTT. This chain connects TRBV29-1 to TRBJ1-1, with a possible D match to TRBD1 (5 bases). The CDR3 sequence is 14 residues long. V dropped 6 bases and J dropped 3 bases, with 17 bases sitting between them. The germline V gene has CDR1 SQVTM and CDR2 ANQGSEA.